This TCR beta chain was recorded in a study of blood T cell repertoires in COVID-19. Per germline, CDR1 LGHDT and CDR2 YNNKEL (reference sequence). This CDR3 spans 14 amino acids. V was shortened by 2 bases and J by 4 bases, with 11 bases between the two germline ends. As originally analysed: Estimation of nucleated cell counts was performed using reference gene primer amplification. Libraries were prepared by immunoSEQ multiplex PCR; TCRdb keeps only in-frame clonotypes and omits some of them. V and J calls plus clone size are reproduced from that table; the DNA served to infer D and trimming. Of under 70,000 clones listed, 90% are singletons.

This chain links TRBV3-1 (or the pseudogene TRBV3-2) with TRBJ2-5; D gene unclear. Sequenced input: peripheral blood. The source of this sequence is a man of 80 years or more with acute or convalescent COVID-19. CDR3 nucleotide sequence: TGTGCCAGCAGCCAAACCTGGGCCATAGAGACCCAGTACTTC. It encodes CASSQTWAIETQYF.